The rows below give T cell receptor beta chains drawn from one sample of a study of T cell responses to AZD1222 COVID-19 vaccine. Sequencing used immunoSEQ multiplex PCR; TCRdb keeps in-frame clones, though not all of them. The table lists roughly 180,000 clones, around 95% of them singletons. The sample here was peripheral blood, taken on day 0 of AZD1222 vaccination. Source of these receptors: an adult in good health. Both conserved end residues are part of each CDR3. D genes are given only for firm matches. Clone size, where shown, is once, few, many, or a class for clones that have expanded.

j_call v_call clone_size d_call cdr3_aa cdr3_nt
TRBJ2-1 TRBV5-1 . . CASSLDSAGNEQFF TGCGCCAGCAGCTTGGACTCGGCAGGGAATGAGCAGTTCTTC
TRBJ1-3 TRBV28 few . CASSLPTGRSGNTIYF TGTGCCAGCAGTTTACCCACAGGGAGGTCTGGAAACACCATATATTTT
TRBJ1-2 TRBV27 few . CASSLIPGNYGYTF TGTGCCAGCAGTTTAATTCCAGGGAACTATGGCTACACCTTC
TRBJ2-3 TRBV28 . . CASSPPATDTQYF TGTGCCAGCAGCCCCCCAGCCACAGATACGCAGTATTTT
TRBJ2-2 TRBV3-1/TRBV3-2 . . CASSQRPPGGGGELFF TGTGCCAGCAGCCAAAGGCCCCCTGGCGGCGGCGGGGAGCTGTTTTTT
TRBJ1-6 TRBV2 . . CASRGQINSPLHF TGTGCCAGCAGGGGGCAGATTAATTCACCCCTCCACTTT
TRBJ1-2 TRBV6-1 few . CASSEVELGVSGYTF TGTGCCAGCAGTGAAGTCGAACTAGGGGTCTCTGGCTACACCTTC
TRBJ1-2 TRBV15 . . CATSRERPGDYGYTF TGTGCCACCAGCAGAGAGAGACCAGGAGACTATGGCTACACCTTC
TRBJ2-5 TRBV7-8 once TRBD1 CASSFRRTGGETQYF TGTGCCAGCAGTTTTAGGAGGACAGGAGGAGAGACCCAGTACTTC
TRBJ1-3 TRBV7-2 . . CASSPRRSGNTIYF TGTGCCAGCAGCCCCCGCAGGAGTGGAAACACCATATATTTT
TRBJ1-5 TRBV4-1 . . CASSPGRRGNQPQHF TGCGCCAGCAGCCCGGGCAGGAGGGGCAATCAGCCCCAGCATTTT
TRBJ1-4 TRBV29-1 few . CSVVASGGGAGEKLFF TGCAGCGTTGTAGCCAGTGGAGGGGGAGCAGGAGAAAAACTGTTTTTT
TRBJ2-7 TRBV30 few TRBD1 CAWSGTGGRQYF TGTGCCTGGTCCGGGACAGGGGGGCGGCAGTACTTC
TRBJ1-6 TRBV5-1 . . CASTLSSYNSPLHF TGCGCCAGCACCCTAAGCTCCTATAATTCACCCCTCCACTTT
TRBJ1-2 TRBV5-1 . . CASSPQPSNYGYTF TGCGCCAGCAGTCCCCAACCGTCCAACTATGGCTACACCTTC
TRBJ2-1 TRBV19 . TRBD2 CASSIPAGAMFF TGTGCCAGTAGTATACCGGCGGGAGCAATGTTCTTC
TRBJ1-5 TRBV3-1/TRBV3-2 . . CASAAGSVQPQHF TGTGCCAGCGCGGCGGGGTCGGTTCAGCCCCAGCATTTT
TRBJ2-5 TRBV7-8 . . CASSRTEGETQYF TGTGCCAGCAGCCGGACAGAGGGCGAGACCCAGTACTTC
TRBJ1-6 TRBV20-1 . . CSASRGVGSPLHF TGCAGTGCTAGTCGGGGGGTTGGTTCACCCCTCCACTTT
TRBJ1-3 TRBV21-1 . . CASSKGEGGERNTIYF TGTGCCAGCAGCAAAGGTGAGGGGGGCGAAAGAAACACCATATATTTT
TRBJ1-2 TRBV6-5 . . CASRLGDPAGGYTF TGTGCCAGCAGACTGGGGGACCCCGCCGGCGGCTACACCTTC
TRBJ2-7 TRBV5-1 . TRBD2 CASSLASGNYEQYF TGCGCCAGCAGCTTGGCTAGCGGGAATTACGAGCAGTACTTC
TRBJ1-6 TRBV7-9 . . CASSLQTDYNSPLHF TGTGCCAGCAGCTTGCAGACAGATTATAATTCACCCCTCCACTTT
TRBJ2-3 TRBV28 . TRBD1 CASSFRDRVRDTQYF TGTGCCAGCAGTTTCCGGGACAGGGTTCGAGATACGCAGTATTTT
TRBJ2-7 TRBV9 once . CASSATGFSPSYEQYF TGTGCCAGCAGCGCCACAGGTTTTTCTCCCTCCTACGAGCAGTACTTC
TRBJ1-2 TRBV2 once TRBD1 CASRTGQGWYGYTF TGTGCCAGCAGGACGGGACAGGGGTGGTATGGCTACACCTTC
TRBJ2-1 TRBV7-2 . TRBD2 CASSFRRPTSGYNEQFF TGTGCCAGCAGCTTCCGTCGCCCGACTAGCGGCTACAATGAGCAGTTCTTC
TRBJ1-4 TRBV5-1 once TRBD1 CASSLSGGANEKLFF TGCGCCAGCAGCCTATCAGGGGGGGCTAATGAAAAACTGTTTTTT
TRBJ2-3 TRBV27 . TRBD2 CASVPRRLAGVDTQYF TGTGCCAGCGTTCCCCGCCGACTAGCGGGAGTTGATACGCAGTATTTT